The rows below give T cell receptor beta chains drawn from one sample of a study of cytotoxic CD8 clonotypes in ibrutinib-treated CLL. Some clones are missing from TCRdb's copy, which holds only in-frame ones; the method was immunoSEQ multiplex PCR. Of about 4,500 clones in the sample, around 83% are singletons; the top ten hold around a fifth. The sample in question was PBMCs, obtained before ibrutinib treatment. The receptors derive from a human donor with chronic lymphocytic leukemia. Both conserved end residues are part of each CDR3.

v_call: TRBV5-6
j_call: TRBJ2-1
cdr3_aa: CASSLDPGEQFF

v_call: TRBV29-1
j_call: TRBJ2-7
cdr3_aa: CSVEVGTADYEQYF

v_call: TRBV19
j_call: TRBJ2-7
cdr3_aa: CASMGFSYEQYF

v_call: TRBV2
j_call: TRBJ2-7
cdr3_aa: CASRGYAAYSYEQYF

v_call: TRBV7-3
j_call: TRBJ2-5
cdr3_aa: CASSFAGEETQYF

v_call: TRBV7-9
j_call: TRBJ2-7
cdr3_aa: CASSPRSAGGPYEQYF

v_call: TRBV28
j_call: TRBJ2-7
cdr3_aa: CASGSGRPREQYF

v_call: TRBV5-6
j_call: TRBJ1-1
cdr3_aa: CASSPDRGTEAFF

v_call: TRBV7-9
j_call: TRBJ2-7
cdr3_aa: CASSPGGESRQYF

v_call: TRBV7-2
j_call: TRBJ2-2
cdr3_aa: CASSNRVYRTGELFF

v_call: TRBV9
j_call: TRBJ2-2
cdr3_aa: CASSNQPGTRITGELFF

v_call: TRBV18
j_call: TRBJ2-3
cdr3_aa: CASSQFQPPRTDTQYF

v_call: TRBV4-2
j_call: TRBJ2-7
cdr3_aa: CASSLGLAENYEQYF

v_call: TRBV5-4
j_call: TRBJ1-3
cdr3_aa: CASSLAGIGNTIYF

v_call: TRBV11-2
j_call: TRBJ2-3
cdr3_aa: CASSPELREAGTDTQYF

v_call: TRBV19
j_call: TRBJ1-3
cdr3_aa: CASSRGGSGNTIYF

v_call: TRBV6-1
j_call: TRBJ1-1
cdr3_aa: CASSIDLNTEAFF

v_call: TRBV5-6
j_call: TRBJ1-3
cdr3_aa: CASSPSTGGGNTIYF

v_call: TRBV6-5
j_call: TRBJ2-7
cdr3_aa: CASRRGQGSYEQYF

v_call: TRBV2
j_call: TRBJ2-2
cdr3_aa: CASRRGTTGELFF

v_call: TRBV11-3
j_call: TRBJ1-3
cdr3_aa: CASSLGIGTGGNTIYF

v_call: TRBV7-7
j_call: TRBJ2-3
cdr3_aa: CASTRGPTDTQYF

v_call: TRBV30
j_call: TRBJ2-2
cdr3_aa: CAWKWPSGGELFF

v_call: TRBV7-9
j_call: TRBJ1-5
cdr3_aa: CASSLGGEGQPQHF

v_call: TRBV2
j_call: TRBJ2-5
cdr3_aa: CASTASQETQYF

v_call: TRBV9
j_call: TRBJ2-5
cdr3_aa: CASSVGVQETQYF

v_call: TRBV10-3
j_call: TRBJ2-3
cdr3_aa: CAISEPVDGSEAPTDTQYF

v_call: TRBV6-4
j_call: TRBJ1-6
cdr3_aa: CASSESLDNSPLHF

v_call: TRBV6-6
j_call: TRBJ2-3
cdr3_aa: CASSYPPQQWYF

v_call: TRBV6-1
j_call: TRBJ2-1
cdr3_aa: CASSAQRRFNEQFF

v_call: TRBV25-1
j_call: TRBJ2-2
cdr3_aa: CASSAGGGGELFF

v_call: TRBV25-1
j_call: TRBJ2-1
cdr3_aa: CASRGVSSYNEQFF

v_call: TRBV13
j_call: TRBJ2-7
cdr3_aa: CASSLVGAQFYEQYF

v_call: TRBV6-1
j_call: TRBJ1-2
cdr3_aa: CASSDTDNYGYTF

v_call: TRBV2
j_call: TRBJ2-7
cdr3_aa: CASRARGGGNLYEQYF

v_call: TRBV25-1
j_call: TRBJ2-7
cdr3_aa: CATGRDSYEQYF

v_call: TRBV11-1
j_call: TRBJ2-1
cdr3_aa: CASSSPRGDYNEQFF

v_call: TRBV6-1
j_call: TRBJ1-6
cdr3_aa: CASSEGAGTVNSPLHF

v_call: TRBV7-8
j_call: TRBJ2-7
cdr3_aa: CASSFTTGTGLYSPYEQYF

v_call: TRBV30
j_call: TRBJ1-1
cdr3_aa: CAWSVQMNTEAFF

v_call: TRBV5-6
j_call: TRBJ1-2
cdr3_aa: CASRTGTGNFGYTF

v_call: TRBV18
j_call: TRBJ2-5
cdr3_aa: CASSPLAGGEETQYF

v_call: TRBV27
j_call: TRBJ1-5
cdr3_aa: CASSLSQNAGQPQHF

v_call: TRBV5-1
j_call: TRBJ2-7
cdr3_aa: CASSFGTNEQYF

v_call: TRBV19
j_call: TRBJ2-5
cdr3_aa: CASTRTGQETQYF

v_call: TRBV28
j_call: TRBJ2-4
cdr3_aa: CASIPGGAKNIQYF

v_call: TRBV29-1
j_call: TRBJ1-2
cdr3_aa: CSATGTGGSGYTF